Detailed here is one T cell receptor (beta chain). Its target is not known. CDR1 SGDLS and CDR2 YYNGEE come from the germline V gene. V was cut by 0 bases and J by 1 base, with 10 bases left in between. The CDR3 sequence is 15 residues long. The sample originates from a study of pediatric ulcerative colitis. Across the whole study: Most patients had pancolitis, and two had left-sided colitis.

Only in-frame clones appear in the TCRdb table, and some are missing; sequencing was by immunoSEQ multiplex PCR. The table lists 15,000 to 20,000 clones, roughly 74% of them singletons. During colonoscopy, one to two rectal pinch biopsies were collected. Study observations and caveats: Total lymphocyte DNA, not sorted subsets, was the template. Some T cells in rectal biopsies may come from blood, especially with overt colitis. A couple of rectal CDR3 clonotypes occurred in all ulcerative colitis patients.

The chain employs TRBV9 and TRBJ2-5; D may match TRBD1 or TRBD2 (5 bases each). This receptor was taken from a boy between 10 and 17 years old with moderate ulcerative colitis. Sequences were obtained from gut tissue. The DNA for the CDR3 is TGTGCCAGCAGCGTAGCTTGGGGGTCCCAAGAGACCCAGTACTTC. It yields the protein CASSVAWGSQETQYF.